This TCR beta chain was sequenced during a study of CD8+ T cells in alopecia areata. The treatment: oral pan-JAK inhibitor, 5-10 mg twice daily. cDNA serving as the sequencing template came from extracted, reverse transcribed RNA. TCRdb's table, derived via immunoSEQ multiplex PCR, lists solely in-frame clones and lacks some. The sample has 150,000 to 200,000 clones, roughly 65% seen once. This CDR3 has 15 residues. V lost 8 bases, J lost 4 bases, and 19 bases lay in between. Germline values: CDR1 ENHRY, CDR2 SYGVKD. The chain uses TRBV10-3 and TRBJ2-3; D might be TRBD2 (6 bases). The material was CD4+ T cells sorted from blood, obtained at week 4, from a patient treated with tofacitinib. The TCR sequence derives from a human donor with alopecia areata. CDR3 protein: CAISNSGGVADTQYF. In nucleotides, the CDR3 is TGTGCCATCTCCAATTCGGGCGGGGTGGCAGATACGCAGTATTTT.